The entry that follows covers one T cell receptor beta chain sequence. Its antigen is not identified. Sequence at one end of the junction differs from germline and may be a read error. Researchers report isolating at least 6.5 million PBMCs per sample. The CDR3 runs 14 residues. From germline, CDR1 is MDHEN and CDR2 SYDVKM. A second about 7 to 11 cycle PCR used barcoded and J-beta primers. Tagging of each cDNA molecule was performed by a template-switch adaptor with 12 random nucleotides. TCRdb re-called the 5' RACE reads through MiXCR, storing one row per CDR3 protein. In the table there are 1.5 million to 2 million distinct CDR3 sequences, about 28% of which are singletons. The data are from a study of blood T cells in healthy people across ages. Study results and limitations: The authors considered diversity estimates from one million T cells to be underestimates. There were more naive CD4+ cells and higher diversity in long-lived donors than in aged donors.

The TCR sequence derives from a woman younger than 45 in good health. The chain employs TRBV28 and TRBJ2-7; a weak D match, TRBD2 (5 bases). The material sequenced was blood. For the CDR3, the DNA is TGTGCCAGCAGTTTCTCGGGAACTTACTACGGGCAGTACTTC. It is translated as CASSFSGTYYGQYF.